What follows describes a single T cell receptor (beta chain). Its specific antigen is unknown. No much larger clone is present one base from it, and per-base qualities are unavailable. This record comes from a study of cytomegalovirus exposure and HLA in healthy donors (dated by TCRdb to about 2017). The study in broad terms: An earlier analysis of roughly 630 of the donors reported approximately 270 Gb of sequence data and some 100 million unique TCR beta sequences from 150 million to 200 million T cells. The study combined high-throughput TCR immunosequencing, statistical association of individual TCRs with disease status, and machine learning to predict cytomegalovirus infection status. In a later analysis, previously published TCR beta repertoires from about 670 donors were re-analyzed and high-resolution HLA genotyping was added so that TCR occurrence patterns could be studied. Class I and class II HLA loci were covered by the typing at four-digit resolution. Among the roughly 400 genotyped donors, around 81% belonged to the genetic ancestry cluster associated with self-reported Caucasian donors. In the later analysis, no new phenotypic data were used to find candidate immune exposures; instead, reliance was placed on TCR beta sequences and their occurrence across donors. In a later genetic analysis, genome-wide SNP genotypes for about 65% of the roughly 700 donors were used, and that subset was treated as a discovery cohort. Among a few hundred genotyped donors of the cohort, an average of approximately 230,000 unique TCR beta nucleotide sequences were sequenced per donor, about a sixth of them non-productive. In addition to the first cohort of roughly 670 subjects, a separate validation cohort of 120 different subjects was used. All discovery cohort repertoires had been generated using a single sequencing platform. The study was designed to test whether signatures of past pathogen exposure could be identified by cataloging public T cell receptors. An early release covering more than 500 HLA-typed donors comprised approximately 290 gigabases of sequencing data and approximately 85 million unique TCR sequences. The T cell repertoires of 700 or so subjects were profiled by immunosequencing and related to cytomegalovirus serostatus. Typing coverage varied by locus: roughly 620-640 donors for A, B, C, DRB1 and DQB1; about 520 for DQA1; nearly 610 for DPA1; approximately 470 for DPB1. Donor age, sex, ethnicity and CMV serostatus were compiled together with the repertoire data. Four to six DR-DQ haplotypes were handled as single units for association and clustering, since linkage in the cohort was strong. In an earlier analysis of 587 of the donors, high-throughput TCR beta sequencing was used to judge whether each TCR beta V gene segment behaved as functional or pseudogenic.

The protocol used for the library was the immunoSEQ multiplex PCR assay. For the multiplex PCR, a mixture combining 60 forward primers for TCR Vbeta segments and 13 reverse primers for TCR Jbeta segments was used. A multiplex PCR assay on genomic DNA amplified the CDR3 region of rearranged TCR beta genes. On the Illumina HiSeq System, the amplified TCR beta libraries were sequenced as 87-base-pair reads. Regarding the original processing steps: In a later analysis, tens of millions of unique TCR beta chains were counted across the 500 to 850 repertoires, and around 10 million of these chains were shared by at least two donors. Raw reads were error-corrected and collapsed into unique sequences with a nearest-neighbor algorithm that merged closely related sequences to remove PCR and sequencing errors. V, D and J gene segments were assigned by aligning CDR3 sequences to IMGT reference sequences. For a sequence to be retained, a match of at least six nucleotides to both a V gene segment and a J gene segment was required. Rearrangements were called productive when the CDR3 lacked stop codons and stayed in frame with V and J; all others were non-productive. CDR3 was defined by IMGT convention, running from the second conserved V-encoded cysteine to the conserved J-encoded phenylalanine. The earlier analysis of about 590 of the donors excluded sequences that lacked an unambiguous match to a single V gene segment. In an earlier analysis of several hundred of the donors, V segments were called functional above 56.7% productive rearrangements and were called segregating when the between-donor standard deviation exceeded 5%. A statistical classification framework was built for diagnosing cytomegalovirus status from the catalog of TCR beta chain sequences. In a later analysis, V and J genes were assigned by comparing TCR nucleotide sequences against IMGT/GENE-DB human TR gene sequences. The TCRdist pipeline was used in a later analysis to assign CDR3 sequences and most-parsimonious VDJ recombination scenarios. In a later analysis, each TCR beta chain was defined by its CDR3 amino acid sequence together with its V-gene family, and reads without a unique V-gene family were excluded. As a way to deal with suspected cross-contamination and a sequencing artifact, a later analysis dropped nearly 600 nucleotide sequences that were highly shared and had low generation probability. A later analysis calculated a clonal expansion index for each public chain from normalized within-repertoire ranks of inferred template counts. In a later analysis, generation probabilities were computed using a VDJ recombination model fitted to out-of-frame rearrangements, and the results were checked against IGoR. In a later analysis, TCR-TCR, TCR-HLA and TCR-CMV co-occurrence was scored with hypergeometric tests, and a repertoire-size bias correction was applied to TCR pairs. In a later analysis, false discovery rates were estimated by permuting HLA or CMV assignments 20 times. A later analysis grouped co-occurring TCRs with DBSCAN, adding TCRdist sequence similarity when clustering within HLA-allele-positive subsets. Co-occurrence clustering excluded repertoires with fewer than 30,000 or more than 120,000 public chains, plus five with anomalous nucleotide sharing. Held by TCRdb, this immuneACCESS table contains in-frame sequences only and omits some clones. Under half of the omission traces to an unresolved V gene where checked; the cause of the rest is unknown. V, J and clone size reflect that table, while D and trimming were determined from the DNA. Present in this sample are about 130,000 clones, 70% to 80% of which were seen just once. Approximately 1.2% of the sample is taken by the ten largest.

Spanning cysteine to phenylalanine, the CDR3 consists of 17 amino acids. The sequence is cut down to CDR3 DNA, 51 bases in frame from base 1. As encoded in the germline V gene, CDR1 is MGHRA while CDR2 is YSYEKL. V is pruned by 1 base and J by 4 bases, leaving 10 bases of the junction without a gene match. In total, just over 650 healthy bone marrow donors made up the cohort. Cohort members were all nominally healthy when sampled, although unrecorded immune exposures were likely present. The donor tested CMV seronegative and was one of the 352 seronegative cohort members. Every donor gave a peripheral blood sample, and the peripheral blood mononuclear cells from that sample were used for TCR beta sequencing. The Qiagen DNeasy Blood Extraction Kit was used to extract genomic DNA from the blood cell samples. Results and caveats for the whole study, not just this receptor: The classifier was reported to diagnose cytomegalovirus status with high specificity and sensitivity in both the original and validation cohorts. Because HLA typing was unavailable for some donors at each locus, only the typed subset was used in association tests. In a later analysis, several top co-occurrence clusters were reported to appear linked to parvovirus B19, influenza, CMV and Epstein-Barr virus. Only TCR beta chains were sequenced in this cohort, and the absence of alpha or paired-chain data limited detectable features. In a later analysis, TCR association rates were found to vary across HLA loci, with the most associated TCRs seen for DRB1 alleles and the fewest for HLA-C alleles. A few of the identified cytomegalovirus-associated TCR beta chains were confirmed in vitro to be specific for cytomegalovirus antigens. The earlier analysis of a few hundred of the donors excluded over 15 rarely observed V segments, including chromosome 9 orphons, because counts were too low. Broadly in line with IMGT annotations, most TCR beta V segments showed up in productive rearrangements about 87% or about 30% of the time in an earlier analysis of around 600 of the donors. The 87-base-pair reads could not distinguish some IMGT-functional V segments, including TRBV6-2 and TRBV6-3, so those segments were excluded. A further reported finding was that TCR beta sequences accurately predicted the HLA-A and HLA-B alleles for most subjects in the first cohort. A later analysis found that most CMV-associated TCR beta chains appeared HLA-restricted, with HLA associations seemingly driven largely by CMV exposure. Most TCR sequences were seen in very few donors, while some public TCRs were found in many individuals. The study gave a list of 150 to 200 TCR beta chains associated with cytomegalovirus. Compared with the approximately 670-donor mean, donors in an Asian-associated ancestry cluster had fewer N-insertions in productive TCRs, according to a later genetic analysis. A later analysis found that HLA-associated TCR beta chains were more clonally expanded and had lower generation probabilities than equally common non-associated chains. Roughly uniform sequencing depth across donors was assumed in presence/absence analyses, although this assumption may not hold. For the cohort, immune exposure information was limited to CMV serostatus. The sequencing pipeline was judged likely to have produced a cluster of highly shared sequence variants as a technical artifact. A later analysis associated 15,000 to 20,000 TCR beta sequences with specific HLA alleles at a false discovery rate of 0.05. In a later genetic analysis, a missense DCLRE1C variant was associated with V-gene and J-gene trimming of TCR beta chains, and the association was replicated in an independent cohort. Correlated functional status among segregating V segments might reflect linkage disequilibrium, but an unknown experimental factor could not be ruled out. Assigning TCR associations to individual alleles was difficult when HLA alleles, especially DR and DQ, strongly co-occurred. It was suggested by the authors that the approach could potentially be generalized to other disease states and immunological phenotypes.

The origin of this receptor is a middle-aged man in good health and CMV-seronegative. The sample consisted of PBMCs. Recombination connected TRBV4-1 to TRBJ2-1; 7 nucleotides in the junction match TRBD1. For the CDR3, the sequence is CASSQAATGTAYNEQFF. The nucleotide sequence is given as TGCGCCAGCAGCCAAGCAGCGACCGGGACAGCGTACAATGAGCAGTTCTTC.